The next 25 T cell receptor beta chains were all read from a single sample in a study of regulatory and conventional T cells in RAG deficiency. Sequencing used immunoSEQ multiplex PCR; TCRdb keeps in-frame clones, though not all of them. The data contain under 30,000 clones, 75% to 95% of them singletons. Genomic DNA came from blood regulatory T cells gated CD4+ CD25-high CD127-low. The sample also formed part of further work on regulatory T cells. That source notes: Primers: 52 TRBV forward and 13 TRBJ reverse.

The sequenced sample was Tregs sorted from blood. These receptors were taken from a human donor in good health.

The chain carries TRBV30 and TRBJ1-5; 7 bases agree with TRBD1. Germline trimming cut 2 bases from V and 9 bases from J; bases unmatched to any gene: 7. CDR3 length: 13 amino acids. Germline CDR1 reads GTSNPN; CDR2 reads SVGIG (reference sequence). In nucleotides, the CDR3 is TGTGCCTGGAGTTGGACAGGAGGGCGGCCCCAGCATTTT. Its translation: CAWSWTGGRPQHF.

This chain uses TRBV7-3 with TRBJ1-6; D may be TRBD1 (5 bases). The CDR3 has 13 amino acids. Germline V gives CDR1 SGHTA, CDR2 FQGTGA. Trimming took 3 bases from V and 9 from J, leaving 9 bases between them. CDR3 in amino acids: CASSLGGSSPLHF. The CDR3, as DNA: TGTGCCAGCAGCTTGGGGGGGAGTTCACCCCTCCACTTT.

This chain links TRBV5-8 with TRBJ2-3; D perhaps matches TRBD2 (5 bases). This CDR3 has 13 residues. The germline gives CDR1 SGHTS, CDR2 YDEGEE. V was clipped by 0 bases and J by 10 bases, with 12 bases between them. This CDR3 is CASSLEVRRAQYF. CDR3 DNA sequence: TGTGCCAGCAGCTTGGAGGTCAGGCGGGCGCAGTATTTT. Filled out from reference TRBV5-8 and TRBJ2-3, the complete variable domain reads EAGVTQSPTHLIKTRGQQATLRCSPISGHTSVYWYQQALGLGLQFLLWYDEGEERNRGNFPPRFSGRQFPNYSSELNVNALELEDSALYLCASSLEVRRAQYFGPGTRLTVL.

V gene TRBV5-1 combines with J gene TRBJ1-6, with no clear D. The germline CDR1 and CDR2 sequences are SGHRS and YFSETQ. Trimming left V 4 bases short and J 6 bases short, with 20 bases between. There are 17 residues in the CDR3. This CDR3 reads CASSTHLPGAINSPLHF. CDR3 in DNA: TGCGCCAGCAGCACCCATCTCCCCGGCGCTATTAATTCACCCCTCCACTTT.

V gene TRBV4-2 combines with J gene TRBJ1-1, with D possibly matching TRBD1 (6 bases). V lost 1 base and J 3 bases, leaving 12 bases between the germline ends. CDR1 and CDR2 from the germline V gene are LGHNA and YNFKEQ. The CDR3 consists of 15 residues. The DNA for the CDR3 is TGTGCCAGCAGCCAAGTTACAGGGTTTCACACTGAAGCTTTCTTT. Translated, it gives CASSQVTGFHTEAFF.

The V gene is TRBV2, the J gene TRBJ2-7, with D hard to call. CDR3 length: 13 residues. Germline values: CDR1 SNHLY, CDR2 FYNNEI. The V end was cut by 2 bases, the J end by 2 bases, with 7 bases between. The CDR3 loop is CASSEQAPYEQYF. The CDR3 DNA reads TGTGCCAGCAGTGAACAGGCCCCCTACGAGCAGTACTTC.

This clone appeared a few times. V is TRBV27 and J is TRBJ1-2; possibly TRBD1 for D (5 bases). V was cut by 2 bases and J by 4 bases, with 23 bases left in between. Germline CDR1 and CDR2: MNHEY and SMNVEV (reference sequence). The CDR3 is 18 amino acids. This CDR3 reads CASSLRAGISVFGYGYTF. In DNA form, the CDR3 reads TGTGCCAGCAGTTTAAGGGCAGGGATTAGCGTTTTCGGCTATGGCTACACCTTC.

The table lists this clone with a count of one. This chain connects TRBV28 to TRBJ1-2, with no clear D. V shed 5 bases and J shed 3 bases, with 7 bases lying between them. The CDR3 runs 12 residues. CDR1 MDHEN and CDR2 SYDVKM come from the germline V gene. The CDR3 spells CASSTVYYGYTF. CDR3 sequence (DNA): TGTGCCAGCAGTACGGTGTACTATGGCTACACCTTC.

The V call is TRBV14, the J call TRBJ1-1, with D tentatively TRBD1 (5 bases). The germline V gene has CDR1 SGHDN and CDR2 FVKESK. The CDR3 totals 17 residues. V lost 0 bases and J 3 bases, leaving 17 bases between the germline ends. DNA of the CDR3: TGTGCCAGCAGCCAAGAGGTAGGGGAAGGAAGGGACACTGAAGCTTTCTTT. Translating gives CASSQEVGEGRDTEAFF.

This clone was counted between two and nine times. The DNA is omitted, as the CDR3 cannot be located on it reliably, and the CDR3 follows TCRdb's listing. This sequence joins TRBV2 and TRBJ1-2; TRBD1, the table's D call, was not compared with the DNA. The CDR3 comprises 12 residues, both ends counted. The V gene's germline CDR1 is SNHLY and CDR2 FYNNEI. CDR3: CASRGVGTGITF.

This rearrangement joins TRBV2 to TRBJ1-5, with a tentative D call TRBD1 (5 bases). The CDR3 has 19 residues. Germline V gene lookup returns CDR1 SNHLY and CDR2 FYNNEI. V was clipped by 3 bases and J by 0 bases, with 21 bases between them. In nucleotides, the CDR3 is TGTGCCAGCAGTGACTGGGGCGCAGGGCTGATGAATAGCAATCAGCCCCAGCATTTT. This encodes CASSDWGAGLMNSNQPQHF.

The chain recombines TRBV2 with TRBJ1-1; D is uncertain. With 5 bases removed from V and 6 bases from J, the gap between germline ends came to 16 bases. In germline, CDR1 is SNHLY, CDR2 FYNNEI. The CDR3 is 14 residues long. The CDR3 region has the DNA TGTGCCAGCAGTAACGTCCCCATGGAGGCTGAAGCTTTCTTT. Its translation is CASSNVPMEAEAFF.

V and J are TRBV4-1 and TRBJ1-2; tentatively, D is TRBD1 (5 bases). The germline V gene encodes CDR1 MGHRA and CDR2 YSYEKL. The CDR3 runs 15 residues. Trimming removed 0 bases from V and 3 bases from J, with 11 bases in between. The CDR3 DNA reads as TGCGCCAGCAGCCAAGATCCCGACAGTTACTATGGCTACACCTTC. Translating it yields CASSQDPDSYYGYTF.

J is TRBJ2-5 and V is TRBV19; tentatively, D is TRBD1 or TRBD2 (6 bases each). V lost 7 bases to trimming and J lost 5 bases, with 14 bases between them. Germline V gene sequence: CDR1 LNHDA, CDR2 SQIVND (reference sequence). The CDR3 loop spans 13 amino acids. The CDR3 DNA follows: TGTGCCAGTACCCTACTAGGGGGGGAGACCCAGTACTTC. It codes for CASTLLGGETQYF.

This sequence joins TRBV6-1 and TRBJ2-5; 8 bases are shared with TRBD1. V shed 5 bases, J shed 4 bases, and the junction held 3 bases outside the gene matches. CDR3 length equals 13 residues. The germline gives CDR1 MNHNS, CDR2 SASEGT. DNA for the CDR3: TGTGCCAGCAGTCTAACAGGGGGAGAGACCCAGTACTTC. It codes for CASSLTGGETQYF.

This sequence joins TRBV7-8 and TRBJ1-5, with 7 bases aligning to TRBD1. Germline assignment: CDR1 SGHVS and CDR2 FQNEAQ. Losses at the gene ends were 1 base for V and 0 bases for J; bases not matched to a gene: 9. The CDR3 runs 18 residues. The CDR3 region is CASSLVTRGQYSNQPQHF. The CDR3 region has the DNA TGTGCCAGCAGCTTAGTAACACGGGGACAGTATAGCAATCAGCCCCAGCATTTT.

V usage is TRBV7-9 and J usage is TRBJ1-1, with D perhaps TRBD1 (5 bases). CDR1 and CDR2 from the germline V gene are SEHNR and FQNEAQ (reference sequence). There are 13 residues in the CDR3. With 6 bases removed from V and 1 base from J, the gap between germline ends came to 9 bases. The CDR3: CASRYGTNTEAFF. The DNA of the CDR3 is TGTGCCAGCAGGTACGGGACGAACACTGAAGCTTTCTTT.

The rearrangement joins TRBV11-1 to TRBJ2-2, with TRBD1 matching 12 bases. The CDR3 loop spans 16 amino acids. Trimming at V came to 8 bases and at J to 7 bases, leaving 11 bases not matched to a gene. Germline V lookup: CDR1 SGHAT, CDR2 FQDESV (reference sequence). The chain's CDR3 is CASSFRDRGRYGELFF. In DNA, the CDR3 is TGTGCCAGCTCCTTCCGGGACAGGGGGCGCTACGGGGAGCTGTTTTTT.

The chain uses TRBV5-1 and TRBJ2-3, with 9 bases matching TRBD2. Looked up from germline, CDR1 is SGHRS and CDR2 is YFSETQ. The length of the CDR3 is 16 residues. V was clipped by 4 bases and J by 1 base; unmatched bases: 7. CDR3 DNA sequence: TGCGCCAGCAGCACCCTAGCGGGGTTGGGCACAGATACGCAGTATTTT. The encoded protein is CASSTLAGLGTDTQYF.

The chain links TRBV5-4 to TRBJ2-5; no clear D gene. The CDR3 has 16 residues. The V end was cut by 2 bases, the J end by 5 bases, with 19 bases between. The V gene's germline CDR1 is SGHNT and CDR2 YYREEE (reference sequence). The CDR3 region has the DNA TGTGCCAGCAGCTTAATGGGCCCAAGGGTGACGGAGACCCAGTACTTC. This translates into CASSLMGPRVTETQYF.

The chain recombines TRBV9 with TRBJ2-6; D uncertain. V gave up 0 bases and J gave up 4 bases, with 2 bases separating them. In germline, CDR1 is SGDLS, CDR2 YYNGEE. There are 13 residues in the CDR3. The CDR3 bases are TGTGCCAGCAGCGTAGGAGGGGCCAACGTCCTGACTTTC. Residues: CASSVGGANVLTF.

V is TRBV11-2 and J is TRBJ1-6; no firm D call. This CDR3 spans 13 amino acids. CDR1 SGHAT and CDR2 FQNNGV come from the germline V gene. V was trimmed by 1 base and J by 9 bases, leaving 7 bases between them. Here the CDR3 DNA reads TGTGCCAGCAGCTTAGGCCCGCGTTCACCCCTCCACTTT. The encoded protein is CASSLGPRSPLHF. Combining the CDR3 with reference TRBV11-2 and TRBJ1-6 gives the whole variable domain EAGVAQSPRYKIIEKRQSVAFWCNPISGHATLYWYQQILGQGPKLLIQFQNNGVVDDSQLPKDRFSAERLKGVDSTLKIQPAKLEDSAVYLCASSLGPRSPLHFGNGTRLTVT.

CDR3 sequence reads: CASSWGANTEAFF. In nucleotides, the CDR3 is TGTGCCAGCAGCTGGGGGGCGAACACTGAAGCTTTCTTT. The rearrangement joins TRBV7-3 to TRBJ1-1; the D gene is possibly TRBD1 (6 bases). The V gene lost 4 bases and the J gene lost 1 base, with 7 bases spanning the gap. The CDR3 has 13 amino acids. Germline V gives CDR1 SGHTA, CDR2 FQGTGA.

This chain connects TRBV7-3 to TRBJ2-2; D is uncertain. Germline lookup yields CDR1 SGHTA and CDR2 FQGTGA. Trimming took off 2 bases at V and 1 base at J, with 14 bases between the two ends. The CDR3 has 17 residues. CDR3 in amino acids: CASSLLAPSVNTGELFF. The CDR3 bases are TGTGCCAGCAGCTTATTGGCCCCCAGCGTGAACACCGGGGAGCTGTTTTTT.

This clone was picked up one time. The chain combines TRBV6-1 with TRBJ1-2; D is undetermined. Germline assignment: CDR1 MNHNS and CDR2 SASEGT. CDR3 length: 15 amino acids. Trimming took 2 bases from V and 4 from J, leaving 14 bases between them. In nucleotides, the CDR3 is TGTGCCAGCAGTGAACAACGGACTCGGGGCTATGGCTACACCTTC. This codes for CASSEQRTRGYGYTF.